Included here is one T cell receptor (beta chain) sequence, with context. The antigen is not known. Prepared libraries of TCR beta cDNA carried unique molecular identifiers. Between about 1 and 10 million T cells gave rise to approximately 520,000 cDNA molecules. A single record per CDR3 protein comes from TCRdb applying MiXCR to the PCR reads. Seen here are a few hundred thousand distinct CDR3 sequences, roughly 38% observed once, and the top ten hold roughly 13%. The data stem from a study of post-analysis software for immune sequencing data. About the research overall: The disease courses covered relapsing-remitting, secondary progressive and progressive-relapsing multiple sclerosis.

The CDR3 loop spans 14 amino acids. V lost 1 base to trimming and J lost 5 bases, with 13 bases between them. In germline, CDR1 is GTSNPN, CDR2 SVGIG (reference sequence). Whole-study results and caveats: Comparison of patients with controls showed five TRBV segments more frequent in patients, TRBV5-6, TRBV5-1 and TRBV20-1 among them. Those with multiple sclerosis, the patient group, showed significantly lower normalized Chao1 diversity than controls.

The chain uses TRBV30 and TRBJ2-3, with D tentatively TRBD1 (5 bases). The clonotype originates from a girl aged 5-17 years with multiple sclerosis. The sample taken for sequencing was blood. The CDR3 loop reads CAWSEGYSGDTQYF. The CDR3 DNA reads TGTGCCTGGAGTGAGGGGTATTCTGGAGATACGCAGTATTTT.